Listed here is a single T cell receptor beta chain. Per germline, CDR1 MDHEN and CDR2 SYDVKM. Trimming cost V 5 bases and J 9 bases; bases outside gene matches: 11. The CDR3 is 15 residues long. This entry comes from a study of memory CD4+ T cells and cytomegalovirus serostatus. Study context: This sample comes from healthy Belgian adults, about nine CMV seropositive, approximately 25 seronegative.

Produced via immunoSEQ multiplex PCR; TCRdb's table is partial and in-frame only. The sample holds 50,000 to 70,000 clones, under 80% seen once. Single viable CD3+CD4+CD8-CD45RO+ cells were sorted as the memory CD4+ T cells. The sample was memory CD4+ T cells from blood. The chain employs TRBV28 and TRBJ2-3; 10 bases are a match to TRBD2. This TCR derives from an adult in good health and CMV-seronegative. The CDR3 sequence is CASSPPGVAGGTQYF. CDR3 coding DNA: TGTGCCAGCAGTCCCCCCGGGGTAGCGGGAGGAACGCAGTATTTT.